Listed below are T cell receptor beta chains from one sample, sequenced in a study of shared clonotypes between healthy human individuals. Sequenced by immunoSEQ multiplex PCR; TCRdb stores in-frame clones only, minus some. The sample records around 300,000 clones, about nine tenths being singletons. Sequenced input: memory CD8+ T cells sorted from blood. The source of these receptors is a young man in good health. Each CDR3 is given with its conserved first and last residue. A D gene is named only where the DNA matches it firmly. A clone size is listed for some rows: how often the clone was seen (once, few, many), or a class if it is expanded.

TRBJ2-7 NA TRBV4-1 few TGCGCCAGCAGCCAAGTGGTGAAGTCCTACGAGCAGTACTTC CASSQVVKSYEQYF
TRBJ1-1 TRBD1 TRBV29-1 NA TGCAGCGTCGAAGGGGACAGCTATGAAGCTTTCTTT CSVEGDSYEAFF
TRBJ1-1 NA TRBV28 NA TGTGCCAGCGATGATCCGGGCACTGAAGCTTTCTTT CASDDPGTEAFF
TRBJ2-1 TRBD1 TRBV10-2 few TGCGCCAGCAGTGAGAGACAGGGTCTACACAATGAGCAGTTCTTC CASSERQGLHNEQFF
TRBJ2-7 NA TRBV27 NA TGTGCCAGCAGCTCCCTTTCCCCTACAGGGTTTCCCTACGAGCAGTACTTC CASSSLSPTGFPYEQYF
TRBJ2-1 TRBD2 TRBV6-5 NA TGTGCCAGCAGTGTAACCGGGACTAGCGGGGGGGAGCAGTTCTTC CASSVTGTSGGEQFF
TRBJ1-1 NA TRBV6-5 NA TGTGCCAGCAGTTACGGGAGGGGAGTGGAAGCTTTCTTT CASSYGRGVEAFF
TRBJ2-7 TRBD1 TRBV27 NA TGTGCCAGCAGTCATTCAACAGGGGAAATTTCCTACGAGCAGTACTTC CASSHSTGEISYEQYF
TRBJ2-7 NA TRBV4-1 NA TGCGCCAGCAGCCAAGCTTACGAGCAGTACTTC CASSQAYEQYF
TRBJ2-7 NA TRBV6-1 NA TGTGCCAGCAGTGAAGTTGGGTATGGCGAGCAGTACTTC CASSEVGYGEQYF
TRBJ2-7 NA TRBV28 NA TGTGCCAGCACCCCCGGGCACTCCTCCGACGAGCAGTACTTC CASTPGHSSDEQYF
TRBJ2-1 TRBD2 TRBV9 NA TGTGCCAGCAGCGTAATCCCGGCTAGCGGAATCTACAATGAGCAGTTCTTC CASSVIPASGIYNEQFF
TRBJ1-2 NA TRBV5-4 NA TGTGCCAGCAGACCTGAAAAAAGAGTTGGCTACACCTTC CASRPEKRVGYTF
TRBJ2-5 NA TRBV5-4 NA TGTGCCAGCAGCTTGGTAGAGGGCTTTCAAGAGACCCAGTACTTC CASSLVEGFQETQYF
TRBJ1-2 TRBD1 TRBV9 NA TGTGCCAGCAGCGCCGGGACAGCGTATAACTATGGCTACACCTTC CASSAGTAYNYGYTF
TRBJ1-5 TRBD1 TRBV7-1 NA TGTGCCAGCAGCCACGGGACAGGGGTAACTCAGCCCCAGCATTTT CASSHGTGVTQPQHF
TRBJ2-5 NA TRBV4-1 NA TGCGCCAGCAGCCAAGGCCCGGGCAGGGGAGAGACCCAGTACTTC CASSQGPGRGETQYF
TRBJ2-3 TRBD2 TRBV15 NA TGTGCCACCAGCAGAGATGGGTCTAGCGGGGAGACAGATACGCAGTATTTT CATSRDGSSGETDTQYF
TRBJ2-7 NA TRBV6-1 NA TGTGCCAGCAGAAACGGGGGCGGGAGCTCCTACGAGCAGTACTTC CASRNGGGSSYEQYF
TRBJ2-1 TRBD2 TRBV27 NA TGTGCCAGCAGTTTCTTATCGGGGGGGCCCAATGAGCAGTTCTTC CASSFLSGGPNEQFF
TRBJ2-5 NA TRBV7-9 NA TGTGCCAGCAGCCCTCCGCCGGGTGTCGGCCAAGAGACCCAGTACTTC CASSPPPGVGQETQYF
TRBJ1-2 NA TRBV19 few TGTGCCAGTAGTCACGGAGGCTACACCTTC CASSHGGYTF
TRBJ2-2 NA TRBV4-1 NA TGCGCCAGCAGCCAAGTTCCAGGGCCCGGGGAGCTGTTTTTT CASSQVPGPGELFF
TRBJ2-5 TRBD2 TRBV10-1 NA TGCGCCAGCAGTACTGGACTAGCGGGATTCCAAGAGACCCAGTACTTC CASSTGLAGFQETQYF
TRBJ2-2 TRBD2 TRBV9 NA TGTGCCAGCAGCGTAAGCGGGGCCGGGGAGCTGTTTTTT CASSVSGAGELFF
TRBJ2-5 TRBD1 TRBV28 NA TGTGCCAGCAGTTTAGGGACAGGGATACAGACCCAGTACTTC CASSLGTGIQTQYF
TRBJ2-1 TRBD2 TRBV2 NA TGTGCCAGCAGTGGGGACCCAGCTAGACTAGCGAGTTACAATGAGCAGTTCTTC CASSGDPARLASYNEQFF
TRBJ2-7 NA TRBV6-6 NA TGTGCCAGCAGTTTCTACCCCAGGGGATTCTACGAGCAGTACTTC CASSFYPRGFYEQYF
TRBJ2-5 NA TRBV7-9 NA TGTGCCAGCAGCTTCACAGGGTCGGAGACCCAGTACTTC CASSFTGSETQYF
TRBJ2-7 NA TRBV11-3 NA TGTGCCAGCAGCACCGGGAGCTCCTACGAGCAGTACTTC CASSTGSSYEQYF
TRBJ1-1 NA TRBV28 few TGTGCCAGCAGTTTCGAGGGGCGAAACACTGAAGCTTTCTTT CASSFEGRNTEAFF
TRBJ2-7 NA TRBV10-3 NA TGTGCCATCAGTGACGTGGGGCAGGGCACTTACGAGCAGTACTTC CAISDVGQGTYEQYF
TRBJ1-1 NA TRBV6-1 NA TGTGCCAGCAGAAGACAGGCCGGACTCGGAGCTTTCTTT CASRRQAGLGAFF
TRBJ2-1 TRBD1 TRBV7-2 NA TGTGCCAGCAGCCATTCCGGGACAGGCGATGAGCAGTTCTTC CASSHSGTGDEQFF
TRBJ2-2 NA TRBV30 NA TGTGCCTGGAATGTTAAGGTTTCGGGCACCGGGGAGCTGTTTTTT CAWNVKVSGTGELFF